A selection of T cell receptor beta chains follows, all from one sample in a study of circulating CD8 cells and anti-PD-1 response in melanoma. Each CDR3 protein gets one entry after TCRdb re-called the reads with MiXCR. The sample carries a few hundred distinct CDR3 sequences, 10% to 12% recorded once. The material sequenced was CD8+ T cells from PBMCs, taken at baseline or after one month of anti-PD-1 therapy (not recorded which). The receptors were gathered from a human donor with melanoma. CDR3s include the opening cysteine and the closing phenylalanine or tryptophan. A D gene is named only where the DNA matches it firmly.

CDR3	J	D	V
CASSPRARRYEQYF	TRBJ2-7	-	TRBV28
CASSYLADPGEQFF	TRBJ2-1	TRBD2	TRBV6-2/TRBV6-3
CASSFEYTGELFF	TRBJ2-2	-	TRBV28
CASSSLAGVYEQYF	TRBJ2-7	TRBD2	TRBV27
CASSLEGASRPYEQYF	TRBJ2-7	-	TRBV7-9
CATSDNPGATDTQYF	TRBJ2-3	-	TRBV24-1
CASSSPRARGAQYF	TRBJ2-5	-	TRBV7-9
CASNLLAGVDNEQFF	TRBJ2-1	TRBD2	TRBV28
CASSPVQSSYEQYF	TRBJ2-7	-	TRBV2
CSVTWGTSGNTIYF	TRBJ1-3	-	TRBV29-1
CASSQQGRSSYNEQFF	TRBJ2-1	TRBD1	TRBV27
CASRTSGEYNEQFF	TRBJ2-1	TRBD2	TRBV25-1
CASSSRVARAYNEQFF	TRBJ2-1	-	TRBV5-4
CASSLEGQGHEQYF	TRBJ2-7	TRBD1	TRBV5-5